Listed below are T cell receptor beta chains from one sample, sequenced in a study of T cells of healthy individuals. TCRdb re-analysed the 5' RACE reads in MiXCR, keeping a single row per CDR3 protein. The profile covers roughly 87,000 distinct CDR3 sequences, with 15% to 20% appearing a single time and around 6.5% taken by the ten largest. The receptors were gathered from a human donor in good health. Each CDR3 is given with its conserved first and last residue. The D gene is left open where the match is weak. Some rows mark clone size as missing; the rest say once, few, many or name a class of expanded clone.

D gene,J gene,V gene,clone size,CDR3 DNA,CDR3 protein
-,TRBJ2-3,TRBV5-1,-,TGCGCCAGCAGCTGGGGGGACCGTACAGATACGCAGTATTTT,CASSWGDRTDTQYF
-,TRBJ1-1,TRBV6-6,-,TGTGCCAGCAGCCCAGGGTTACTAGCTTTCTTT,CASSPGLLAFF
TRBD2,TRBJ2-2,TRBV12-3/TRBV12-4,many,TGTGCCAGCAGAGGAAGGACTAGCGGGGGTTTGAGAGGCGGGGAGCTGTTTTTT,CASRGRTSGGLRGGELFF
TRBD1,TRBJ2-1,TRBV11-3,-,TGTGCCAGCAGCTGGGGACAGCAAAATGAGCAGTTCTTC,CASSWGQQNEQFF
-,TRBJ2-5,TRBV5-1,-,TGCGCCAGCAGCTGGGACGTACACCAAGAGACCCAGTACTTC,CASSWDVHQETQYF
TRBD1,TRBJ1-1,TRBV20-1,many,TGCAGTGCTAGCCCGGGACAGGGCGCTTTCTTT,CSASPGQGAFF
-,TRBJ1-5,TRBV7-2,-,TGTGCCAGCAGCACACAACTAAGGCAGCCCCAGCATTTT,CASSTQLRQPQHF
TRBD1,TRBJ1-1,TRBV11-2,-,TGTGCCAGCAGCTTCGGGACAGGGGAATTCCCAGGTGAAGCTTTCTTT,CASSFGTGEFPGEAFF
TRBD2,TRBJ2-5,TRBV19,-,TGTGCCAGTAGTATCGGCACTAGCGGGGGACAAGAGACCCAGTACTTC,CASSIGTSGGQETQYF
TRBD2,TRBJ2-2,TRBV6-2/TRBV6-3,-,TGTGCCAGCAGCCGACGACTAGCGGGGGAGAACACCGGGGAGCTGTTTTTT,CASSRRLAGENTGELFF
TRBD1,TRBJ1-1,TRBV5-1,few,TGCGCCAGCAGCTTGGACAGGGGAGCTGAAGCTTTCTTT,CASSLDRGAEAFF
-,TRBJ1-4,TRBV6-5,many,TGTGCCAGCAGTTACGGCTTGCCAACTAATGAAAAACTGTTTTTT,CASSYGLPTNEKLFF
-,TRBJ2-7,TRBV11-2,-,TGTGCCAGCAGCTCCATGACCTACGAGCAGTACTTC,CASSSMTYEQYF
TRBD2,TRBJ2-1,TRBV7-6,-,TGTGCCAGCAGCTGGGGACTACCTAACAATGAGCAGTTCTTC,CASSWGLPNNEQFF
-,TRBJ1-5,TRBV7-8,few,TGTGCCAGCAGCTACTATGCCCCATGGCCTCCGGGGGGGGATAATCAGCCCCAGCATTTT,CASSYYAPWPPGGDNQPQHF
-,TRBJ2-5,TRBV5-1,few,TGCGCCAGCAGAGGCCAAGAGACCCAGTACTTC,CASRGQETQYF
TRBD1,TRBJ1-4,TRBV7-9,few,TGTGCCAGCAGCCTGTTCGGACAGGGTGGAGATGAAAAACTGTTTTTT,CASSLFGQGGDEKLFF
-,TRBJ2-7,TRBV5-1,-,TGCGCCAGCACGGAGGGGTTTAGCTCCTACGAGCAGTACTTC,CASTEGFSSYEQYF
-,TRBJ1-6,TRBV21-1,few,TGTGCCAGCGCGGACAGGGCTAATTCACCCCTCCACTTT,CASADRANSPLHF
TRBD1,TRBJ1-4,TRBV29-1,-,TGCAGCGTGGGACAGGCCTCAACTAATGAAAAACTGTTTTTT,CSVGQASTNEKLFF
-,TRBJ2-4,TRBV12-3/TRBV12-4,many,TGTGCCAGCAGACGAAACGAAGGGGCCAAAAACATTCAGTACTTC,CASRRNEGAKNIQYF
TRBD2,TRBJ2-1,TRBV20-1,-,TGCAGTGCTAGCCCCCAGCGGGAGATGACCTACAATGAGCAGTTCTTC,CSASPQREMTYNEQFF
-,TRBJ2-3,TRBV21-1,-,TGTGCCAGCAGCAATGAGGGCCACACAGATACGCAGTATTTT,CASSNEGHTDTQYF
-,TRBJ2-3,TRBV29-1,many,TGCTCGGGGACCAGCACAGATACGCAGTATTTT,CSGTSTDTQYF
-,TRBJ1-5,TRBV20-1,-,TGCAGTGCCCCCAGACTTAGCAATCAGCCCCAGCATTTT,CSAPRLSNQPQHF
-,TRBJ2-7,TRBV11-2,-,TGTGCCAGCACCATAACCGGGGTGGCCGGGGCCTACGAGCAGTACTTC,CASTITGVAGAYEQYF
TRBD1,TRBJ2-7,TRBV4-2,-,TGTGCCAGCAGCCCCCGAAGTGGGGACAGCTCCTACGAGCAGTACTTC,CASSPRSGDSSYEQYF
-,TRBJ2-6,TRBV6-1,-,TGTGCCAGCAGTGACAACTCTGGGGCCGACGTCCTGACTTTC,CASSDNSGADVLTF
-,TRBJ1-2,TRBV7-9,few,TGTGCCAGCAGTAATACGGACGTTTATGGCTACACCTTC,CASSNTDVYGYTF
-,TRBJ1-2,TRBV27,few,TGTGCCAGCAGTTTAGGCGGGACACCAACCCCTGGCTACACCTTC,CASSLGGTPTPGYTF
-,TRBJ2-7,TRBV4-2,-,TGTGCCAGCAGCCACCTGGGGCAGGGGATCTCCTACGAGCAGTACTTC,CASSHLGQGISYEQYF
TRBD2,TRBJ2-1,TRBV6-5,-,TGTGCCAGCAGTTACCCGAAGGGAAGCGGGGCCAACAATGAGCAGTTCTTC,CASSYPKGSGANNEQFF
TRBD1,TRBJ2-6,TRBV5-1,many,TGCGCCAGCAGCCTTTCGGGGACAGGGTCCTCTGGGGCCAACGTCCTGACTTTC,CASSLSGTGSSGANVLTF
-,TRBJ1-1,TRBV29-1,many,TGCAGCGTTGGGGACATGGGGACTGAAGCTTTCTTT,CSVGDMGTEAFF
-,TRBJ2-7,TRBV10-3,-,TGTGCCGTCGCCGCGGGGGCAGGCGAGCAGTACTTC,CAVAAGAGEQYF
-,TRBJ2-5,TRBV6-2/TRBV6-3,-,TGTGCCAGCAGTTACCCCGGACAAGAGACCCAGTACTTC,CASSYPGQETQYF
TRBD2,TRBJ2-2,TRBV29-1,many,TGCAGCGCCGGAACCGGGGGGGGCAACACCGGGGAGCTGTTTTTT,CSAGTGGGNTGELFF
TRBD1,TRBJ2-7,TRBV4-3,many,TGCGCCAGCAGCCCGCAGGGGACAGGGGCATACGAGCAGTACTTC,CASSPQGTGAYEQYF
-,TRBJ2-2,TRBV11-2,many,TGTGCCAGCAGCTTAGATCACGGAGGGGGCGGGGAGCTGTTTTTT,CASSLDHGGGGELFF
-,TRBJ1-5,TRBV20-1,many,TGCAGTGCTAGGGCGGGGGGGAAGCCCCAGCATTTT,CSARAGGKPQHF
TRBD2,TRBJ2-5,TRBV20-1,few,TGCAGTGCCAGAGGTTCTAGCGGGGGAAGAGAGACCCAGTACTTC,CSARGSSGGRETQYF
-,TRBJ2-5,TRBV10-3,few,TGTGCCATCAGTGAGTCGACCACATCAGGGGGGGGCCAAGAGACCCAGTACTTC,CAISESTTSGGGQETQYF
TRBD1,TRBJ2-5,TRBV11-1,many,TGTGCCAGCAGCTTAGGGGACAGGGACGAAGAGACCCAGTACTTC,CASSLGDRDEETQYF
TRBD1,TRBJ1-2,TRBV4-1,-,TGCGCCAGCAGCCAAGTGGACAGGAGCTATGGCTACACCTTC,CASSQVDRSYGYTF
TRBD1,TRBJ1-1,TRBV5-1,many,TGCGCCAGCAGAAAGTCGACCGGGACAGGGAGGATGGGTGAAGCTTTCTTT,CASRKSTGTGRMGEAFF